These T cell receptor beta chains were read from a single sample in a study of neoadjuvant anti-PD-1 for oral cavity cancer. Assay used: immunoSEQ multiplex PCR; TCRdb lists only in-frame clones, some missing. Counted here are 63,000 or so clones, 86% occurring once; the ten biggest clones make up approximately 2.8%. Source: PBMCs, taken after nivolumab (anti-PD-1) treatment. The receptors shown here come from a person between 40 and 79 years old with oral cavity squamous cell carcinoma. Both conserved end residues are part of each CDR3. Clone size is not always given. Where it is, it says once, few, many or a class for expanded clones.

j_gene | len | v_gene | abundance | CDR3aa
TRBJ2-3 | 15 | TRBV6-5 | NA | CASSYTTRRTDTQYF
TRBJ1-1 | 13 | TRBV19 | NA | CASIADRNTEAFF
TRBJ1-5 | 14 | TRBV30 | NA | CAWRGGGGPQPQHF
TRBJ2-1 | 11 | TRBV29-1 | NA | CSVPSLDEQFF
TRBJ2-7 | 13 | TRBV5-6 | NA | CASSYGPSYEQYF
TRBJ2-1 | 14 | TRBV6-1 | once | CASSRERGGYEQFF
TRBJ1-1 | 13 | TRBV5-1 | NA | CASSLWGNTEAFF
TRBJ2-3 | 16 | TRBV6-1 | few | CASSDAAGDLLGTQYF
TRBJ1-3 | 17 | TRBV10-3 | NA | CAISESMGTVVGNTIYF
TRBJ2-7 | 13 | TRBV28 | NA | CASNGWREDEQYF